This TCR beta chain was sequenced in a study of prognosis after radiotherapy for stage I lung cancer. Study-wide findings and caveats: The study found lower Shannon entropy after stereotactic body radiation therapy in patients who developed distant metastases.

Using two-round multiplex PCR, the authors amplified TCR beta CDR3 from genomic DNA. The authors ran first-round PCR with primers specific to each TRBV and TRBJ gene. Universal primers drove the second round of PCR amplification. TCRdb independently ran MiXCR on the multiplex PCR reads; one entry per CDR3 protein. This sample carries about 14,000 distinct CDR3 sequences, 25% to 35% of them seen once, and the ten largest clones take 10% to 13%. Ten or more counts support this clonotype. The antigen remains undetermined. This CDR3 spans 13 amino acids. Deletions cut 5 bases from V and 6 bases from J, with 14 bases between. Germline loops: CDR1 GTSNPN, CDR2 SVGIG (reference sequence). The patients, a group without prior chemotherapy, radiotherapy or other malignancies, were all node-negative on CT and PET/CT. At both of two time points, roughly 6.1 milliliters of peripheral blood were drawn.

The chain couples TRBV30 to TRBJ1-5, with D possibly TRBD1 on 5 matching bases. The clonotype originates from a donor of 50 years or more with non-small cell lung cancer. The sample here was PBMCs, taken before or after stereotactic body radiation therapy (not recorded which). This chain's CDR3 is CAWCGGAGQPQHF. The DNA of the CDR3 is TGTGCCTGGTGCGGCGGGGCGGGTCAGCCCCAGCATTTT. Using reference TRBV30 and TRBJ1-5 for the parts outside the CDR3, the full variable domain is SQTIHQWPATLVQPVGSPLSLECTVEGTSNPNLYWYRQAAGRGLQLLFYSVGIGQISSEVPQNLSASRPQDRQFILSSKKLLLSDSGFYLCAWCGGAGQPQHFGDGTRLSIL.